Given below is one T cell receptor beta chain in context. Its antigen is not known. Deletions cut 7 bases from V and 13 bases from J, with 8 bases between. The germline V gene has CDR1 SQVTM and CDR2 ANQGSEA. This CDR3 is 8 amino acids long. The data derive from a study of Tregs in tolerant kidney transplant recipients. Overall study findings and caveats: Biological reproducibility was not directly addressed, but technical replication error appeared minimal. Activated donor B cell expansion appeared to reveal the most relevant donor-specific TCRbeta repertoire.

The table came from immunoSEQ multiplex PCR; TCRdb's copy has only in-frame clones and leaves some out. The table records 80,000 to 90,000 clones, 85% to 95% of them present only once. This sequence originates from a human donor in good health. The sample taken for sequencing was CD8+ T cells from blood. The chain is built from TRBV29-1 and TRBJ2-1; D is undetermined. The CDR3, as DNA: TGCAGCGCCAGCCCCCAGTTCTTC. Residues: CSASPQFF.